This T cell receptor (beta chain) was identified during a study of T cells in Graves' hyperthyroidism and ophthalmopathy. Amplified TCR beta CDR3 regions derived from RNA transcripts. The HTBI primer set served for first-round RT-PCR of the TCR CDR3. MiXCR, run by TCRdb on the multiplex PCR reads, gives a single entry per CDR3 protein. Counted here are approximately 400,000 distinct CDR3 sequences, 15% to 18% occurring once; the ten biggest clones make up 7.5% to 8%. The V segment lost 0 bases and the J segment 7 bases; nucleotides outside the gene matches: 7. The CDR3 sequence is 16 residues long. CDR1 and CDR2 from the germline V gene are MNHEY and SVGAGI. This clonotype was picked up a small number of times.

The chain is built from TRBV6-5 and TRBJ1-2; the match to TRBD1 covers 11 bases. This clonotype was sampled from a woman under 30 with Graves' hyperthyroidism. Sequenced input: blood. The CDR3 DNA follows: TGTGCCAGCAGTTACTCGTCGGACAGGGGGCGGGGTGGCTACACCTTC. Amino acids: CASSYSSDRGRGGYTF.